This entry lists 17 T cell receptor beta chains sequenced from one sample in a study of vaccination effects on CD4 cells after COVID-19. The ViraFEST assay expanded antigen-specific CD4+ T cells with viral peptide pools before sequencing. The authors isolated CD4+ T cells after roughly eleven days of culture. Vaccine recipients lacked prior SARS-CoV-2 infection and had negative nucleocapsid antibodies. No antigen is known for these receptors. Profiling relied on immunoSEQ multiplex PCR, and the TCRdb table lists in-frame clones only, not all of them. The sample gives just under 45,000 clones, around 76% of which show up once; less than 14% is in the top ten. The sample here was CD4+ T cells from PBMCs cultured with SARS-CoV-2 spike peptides, taken before COVID-19 vaccination. All receptors derive from a human donor who received a COVID-19 vaccine.

The V and J genes are TRBV30 and TRBJ1-2; possible D gene TRBD1, 5 bases. V was pared by 2 bases and J by 2 bases, with 12 bases between. Germline loops: CDR1 GTSNPN, CDR2 SVGIG (reference sequence). This CDR3 has 14 amino acids. The CDR3 region is CAWSRDGRNYGYTF. The CDR3 DNA follows: TGTGCCTGGAGTAGGGACGGTCGAAACTATGGCTACACCTTC.

V is TRBV9 and J is TRBJ1-1; D is possibly TRBD1 (5 bases). The germline V and J ends were trimmed by 0 bases and 0 bases, with 15 bases remaining between them. Per the germline V gene, CDR1 is SGDLS and CDR2 is YYNGEE. The CDR3 has 17 amino acids. As DNA, the CDR3 is TGTGCCAGCAGCGTAGACCGGGTTCGAGGGGTGAACACTGAAGCTTTCTTT. As protein: CASSVDRVRGVNTEAFF.

The sample holds a few counts of this clone. V usage is TRBV19 and J usage is TRBJ2-1; a weak D match, TRBD2 (7 bases). The CDR3 consists of 16 residues. Germline lookup yields CDR1 LNHDA and CDR2 SQIVND (reference sequence). Trimming took off 8 bases at V and 2 bases at J, with 19 bases between the two ends. The CDR3 is CASGVGGGPPYNEQFF. The CDR3, as DNA: TGTGCCAGTGGGGTTGGGGGGGGGCCTCCCTACAATGAGCAGTTCTTC.

The chain uses TRBV6-5 and TRBJ1-6; a possible D gene is TRBD1 (5 bases). The CDR3 has 15 residues. V was clipped by 0 bases and J by 11 bases, with 14 bases between them. Per the germline V gene, CDR1 is MNHEY and CDR2 is SVGAGI. CDR3 region: CASSYSRVGLTPLHF. CDR3 in DNA: TGTGCCAGCAGTTACTCGAGAGTGGGGCTCACACCCCTCCACTTT.

As DNA, the CDR3 is TGTGCCACCAGTGACAACAGGGGGAAGCCCCAGCATTTT. Protein product: CATSDNRGKPQHF. The rearrangement uses TRBV24-1 and TRBJ1-5; 8 nucleotides match TRBD1. V was pared by 4 bases and J by 8 bases, with 3 bases of the junction left unmatched. In germline, CDR1 is KGHDR, CDR2 SFDVKD. The CDR3 has 13 residues.

The V gene is TRBV9, the J gene TRBJ2-3, with TRBD2 identical over 11 bases. The CDR3 is made up of 16 amino acids. Trimming removed 0 bases from V and 6 bases from J; junction bases left unmatched: 6. CDR1 and CDR2 from the germline V gene are SGDLS and YYNGEE. CDR3 residues: CASSVGVAGGHDTQYF. The CDR3 bases are TGTGCCAGCAGCGTAGGGGTAGCGGGGGGGCACGATACGCAGTATTTT.

V usage is TRBV12-3 or TRBV12-4 and J usage is TRBJ1-1; D is unclear. The length of the CDR3 is 13 residues. V was shortened by 3 bases and J by 2 bases, with 7 bases between the two germline ends. The CDR3 loop reads CASSFGLNTEAFF. In DNA, the CDR3 is TGTGCCAGCAGTTTCGGTTTAAACACTGAAGCTTTCTTT.

V and J are TRBV3-1 (or the pseudogene TRBV3-2) and TRBJ1-1; no definite D call. Trimming stripped 3 bases from V and 1 base from J, with 18 bases between. This CDR3 region has 17 residues. The germline gives CDR1 LGHDT, CDR2 YNNKEL (reference sequence). CDR3 residues: CASSQGLRRGTNTEAFF. The DNA of the CDR3 is TGTGCCAGCAGCCAGGGGTTACGACGGGGAACGAACACTGAAGCTTTCTTT.

The chain has TRBV18 and TRBJ2-3; D gene unclear. The CDR3 has 14 amino acids. Germline CDR1 is KGHSH and CDR2 is LQKENI. The ends were cut back, 1 base at V and 0 bases at J, with 5 bases in the middle. The CDR3 coding sequence is TGTGCCAGCTCACCACTAGACAGCACAGATACGCAGTATTTT. Translated, it gives CASSPLDSTDTQYF.

Here the CDR3 reads CASSQSFRDTQYF. In DNA form, the CDR3 reads TGCGCCAGCAGCCAATCTTTCAGGGACACGCAGTATTTT. V gene TRBV4-3 combines with J gene TRBJ2-3, with D tentatively TRBD1 or TRBD2 (5 bases each). V was cut by 2 bases and J by 9 bases, with 12 bases left in between. There are 13 residues in the CDR3. CDR1 and CDR2 from the germline V gene are LGHNA and YSLEER.

This chain links TRBV30 with TRBJ2-7; 12 bases are a match to TRBD1. Trimming took 2 bases from V and 6 from J; bases not matched to a gene: 5. Per germline, CDR1 GTSNPN and CDR2 SVGIG (reference sequence). The CDR3 runs 14 residues. CDR3 loop: CAWSLGTGGSEQYV. CDR3 nucleotides: TGTGCCTGGAGTCTGGGGACAGGGGGCAGCGAGCAGTACGTC.

V and J are TRBV7-3 and TRBJ2-5, with 7 bases lining up with TRBD1. The CDR3 totals 13 residues. Germline assignment: CDR1 SGHTA and CDR2 FQGTGA. With V trimmed by 5 bases and J by 5 bases, 5 bases remained unmatched. Here the CDR3 reads CASSRQGGETQYF. DNA for the CDR3: TGTGCCAGCAGCAGACAGGGTGGGGAGACCCAGTACTTC.

This chain uses TRBV10-3 with TRBJ2-7; 12 positions agree with TRBD2. Unmatched junction bases numbered 2, after V lost 4 bases and J lost 7 bases. Germline CDR1 and CDR2: ENHRY and SYGVKD. This CDR3 comprises 13 residues. The CDR3 coding sequence is TGTGCCATCAGTGGCGGGACTAGCGGGGAGCAGTACGTC. Its protein is CAISGGTSGEQYV.

This clone was observed once. The rearrangement links TRBV24-1 to TRBJ1-1; TRBD1 is a possible D gene (6 bases). From germline, CDR1 is KGHDR and CDR2 SFDVKD. V lost 4 bases, J lost 3 bases, and 11 bases lay in between. The CDR3 length is 14 residues. CDR3 protein: CATSDTTGHTEAFF. The CDR3 region has the DNA TGTGCCACCAGTGACACGACAGGCCACACTGAAGCTTTCTTT.

The chain has TRBV19 and TRBJ2-1; 7 bases fit TRBD1. This CDR3 is 16 amino acids long. Germline CDR1 LNHDA, CDR2 SQIVND (reference sequence). V shed 4 bases, J shed 3 bases, and the junction held 9 bases outside the gene matches. The CDR3 region is CASSKDRIASYNEQFF. In DNA form, the CDR3 reads TGTGCCAGTAGTAAGGACAGGATCGCGAGCTACAATGAGCAGTTCTTC.

This sequence joins TRBV5-1 and TRBJ2-7; a possible D gene is TRBD2 (5 bases). The CDR3 extends over 14 amino acids. V was pared by 0 bases and J by 7 bases, with 14 bases between. Germline CDR1 SGHRS, CDR2 YFSETQ. For the CDR3, the DNA is TGCGCCAGCAGCTTGGGACCCCCTTCGGGGGAGCAGTACGTC. Translating it yields CASSLGPPSGEQYV.

The V call is TRBV5-1, the J call TRBJ1-2; possibly TRBD1 for D (5 bases). Per germline, CDR1 SGHRS and CDR2 YFSETQ. The CDR3 consists of 13 residues. The V and J ends lost 0 bases and 2 bases respectively, with 5 bases between them. The DNA of the CDR3 is TGCGCCAGCAGCTTGGGACAGAACTATGGCTACACCTTC. This gives the protein CASSLGQNYGYTF.